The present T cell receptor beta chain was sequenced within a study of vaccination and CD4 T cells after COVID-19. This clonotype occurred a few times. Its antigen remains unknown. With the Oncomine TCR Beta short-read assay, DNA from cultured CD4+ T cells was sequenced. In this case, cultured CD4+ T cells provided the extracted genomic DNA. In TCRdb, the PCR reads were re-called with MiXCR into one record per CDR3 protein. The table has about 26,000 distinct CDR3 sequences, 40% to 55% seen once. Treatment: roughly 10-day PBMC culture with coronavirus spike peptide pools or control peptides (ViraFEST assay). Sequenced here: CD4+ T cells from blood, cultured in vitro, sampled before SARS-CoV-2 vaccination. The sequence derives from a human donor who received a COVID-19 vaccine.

CDR3 in amino acids: CASKGRVNTEAFF. CDR3 nucleotides: TGTGCCAGTAAAGGACGGGTGAACACTGAAGCTTTCTTT. The gene calls are TRBV19 and TRBJ1-1, with no clear D. Per germline, CDR1 LNHDA and CDR2 SQIVND (reference sequence). CDR3 length: 13 residues. Trimming took 7 bases from V and 0 from J, leaving 9 bases between them.